The sequence of this TCR beta chain was determined in a study of T cell changes during pregnancy in multiple sclerosis. The repertoire was sequenced with immunoSEQ multiplex PCR; TCRdb's copy has only in-frame clones and lacks some. The data show 45,000 to 50,000 clones, with 92% seen just once and more than 0.35% held by the top ten. Germline loops: CDR1 LNHDA, CDR2 SQIVND (reference sequence). V was clipped by 11 bases and J by 5 bases, with 19 bases between them. The CDR3 has 13 amino acids. J is TRBJ2-7 and V is TRBV19, with a weak D call TRBD2 (5 bases). Here the sequenced sample was CD4+ T cells from peripheral blood mononuclear cells, taken in the second trimester of pregnancy. The source of this sequence is a female donor in good health, enrolled as a control in a pregnancy study. CDR3 nucleotides: TGTGCCGCAAGTCCTTCCGGGGTCCACGAGCAGTACTTC. Its translation: CAASPSGVHEQYF.